This T cell receptor beta chain originates from a study of early T cells in non-severe SARS-CoV-2 infection. One entry per CDR3 protein, called by TCRdb with MiXCR from the 5' RACE reads. Of about 69,000 distinct CDR3 sequences listed, roughly 4.5% were seen once; the top ten hold under 4%. This clonotype was seen only a few times. Germline lookup yields CDR1 SGHTA and CDR2 FQGNSA. The CDR3 spans 15 residues. V was trimmed by 2 bases and J by 0 bases, leaving 8 bases between them. The chain carries TRBV7-2 and TRBJ1-5; D uncertain. This sequence was found in an adult who was a healthcare worker with PCR-confirmed SARS-CoV-2 infection or an uninfected control (not recorded which). The donor label of this sample is uncertain. This specimen was whole blood, taken at baseline. CDR3 coding DNA: TGTGCCAGCAGCTTACGCAGCTATAGCAATCAGCCCCAGCATTTT. The encoded protein is CASSLRSYSNQPQHF. The variable domain in full, completed from reference TRBV7-2 and TRBJ1-5, reads GAGVSQSPSNKVTEKGKDVELRCDPISGHTALYWYRQSLGQGLEFLIYFQGNSAPDKSGLPSDRFSAERTGGSVSTLTIQRTQQEDSAVYLCASSLRSYSNQPQHFGDGTRLSIL.